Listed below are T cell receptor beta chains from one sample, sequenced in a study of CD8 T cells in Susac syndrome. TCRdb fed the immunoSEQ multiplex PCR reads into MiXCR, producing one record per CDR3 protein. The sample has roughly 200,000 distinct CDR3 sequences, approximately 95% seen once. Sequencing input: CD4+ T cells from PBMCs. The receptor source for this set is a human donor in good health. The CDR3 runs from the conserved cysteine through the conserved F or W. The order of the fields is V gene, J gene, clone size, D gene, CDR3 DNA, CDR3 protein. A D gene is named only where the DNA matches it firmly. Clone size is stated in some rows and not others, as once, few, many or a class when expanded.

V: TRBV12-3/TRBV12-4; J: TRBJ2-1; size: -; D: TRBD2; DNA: TGTGCCAGTGGCCGTGGGCTAGCGGGAGGGCTCGACTACAATGAGCAGTTCTTC; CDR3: CASGRGLAGGLDYNEQFF
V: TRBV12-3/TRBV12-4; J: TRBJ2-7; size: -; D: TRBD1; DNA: TGTGCCAGCAGCCTCCCGGGACAGGGTGCGAGTGAGCAGTACTTC; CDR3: CASSLPGQGASEQYF
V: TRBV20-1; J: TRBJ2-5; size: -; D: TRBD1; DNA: TGCAGTGCCGACCTTGACAGGGGTTGGGAGACCCAGTACTTC; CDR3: CSADLDRGWETQYF
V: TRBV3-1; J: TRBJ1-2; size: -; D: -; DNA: TGTGCCAGCAGCCTCCGGGGGACGGAGAACTATGGCTACACCTTC; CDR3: CASSLRGTENYGYTF
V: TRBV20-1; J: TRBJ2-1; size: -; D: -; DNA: TGCAGTGCTAGTGCCAGGGTTGCCAATGAGCAGTTCTTC; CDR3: CSASARVANEQFF
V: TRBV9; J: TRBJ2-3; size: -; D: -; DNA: TGTGCCAGCAGCGTAGACAAAGCCTCCGGGACGCAGTATTTT; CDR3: CASSVDKASGTQYF
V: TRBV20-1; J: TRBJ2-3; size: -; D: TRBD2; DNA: TGCAGTGCTAGAGGGAGCGGGAGGGCCGTAGATACGCAGTATTTT; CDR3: CSARGSGRAVDTQYF
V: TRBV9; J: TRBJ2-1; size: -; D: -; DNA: TGTGCCAGCAGCGTAGAACTAGCTATTTACAATGAGCAGTTCTTC; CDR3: CASSVELAIYNEQFF
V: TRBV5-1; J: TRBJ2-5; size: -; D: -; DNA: TGCGCCAGCAGCCCCTCTGGCGTTACCTCCAGGGGAAGGTACCAAGAGACCCAGTACTTC; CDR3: CASSPSGVTSRGRYQETQYF
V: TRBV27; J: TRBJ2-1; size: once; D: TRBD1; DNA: TGTGCCAGCAGTTTAACCGGGACAGGGCCCTACAATGAGCAGTTCTTC; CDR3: CASSLTGTGPYNEQFF
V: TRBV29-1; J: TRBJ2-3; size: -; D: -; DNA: TGCAGCGTTGCAGGGGATAGCACAGATACGCAGTATTTT; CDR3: CSVAGDSTDTQYF
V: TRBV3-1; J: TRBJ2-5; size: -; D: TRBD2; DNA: TGTGCCAGCAGCCCGGGCGGGAGTATAGGGACCCAGTACTTC; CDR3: CASSPGGSIGTQYF
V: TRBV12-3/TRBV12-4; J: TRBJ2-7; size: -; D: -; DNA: TGTGCCAGCAGTTTCGTAGGACCCTACGAGCAGTACTTC; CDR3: CASSFVGPYEQYF
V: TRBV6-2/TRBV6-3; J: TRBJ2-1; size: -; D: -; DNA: TGTGCCAGCAGGGACGGCAATGAGCAGTTCTTC; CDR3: CASRDGNEQFF
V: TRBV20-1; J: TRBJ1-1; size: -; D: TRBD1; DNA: TGCAGTGCTAGAGATCGCGGACAGGGGGGTACTGAAGCTTTCTTT; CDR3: CSARDRGQGGTEAFF
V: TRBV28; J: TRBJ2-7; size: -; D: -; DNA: TGTGCCAGCACGGATAGCTCCTACGAGCAGTACTTC; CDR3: CASTDSSYEQYF
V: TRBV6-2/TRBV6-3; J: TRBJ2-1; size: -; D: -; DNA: TGTGCCAGCAGTTACATCAATGAGCAGTTCTTC; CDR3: CASSYINEQFF
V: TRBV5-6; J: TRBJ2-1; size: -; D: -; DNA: TGTGCCAGCAGCTTTTTTTCCGACTGGCTCAATGAGCAGTTCTTC; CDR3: CASSFFSDWLNEQFF
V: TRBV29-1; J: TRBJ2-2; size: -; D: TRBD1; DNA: TGCAGCGTTGTTTCAGGACAGGACTTCACCGGGGAGCTGTTTTTT; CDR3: CSVVSGQDFTGELFF
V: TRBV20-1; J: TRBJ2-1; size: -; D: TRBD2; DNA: TGCAGTGCTAGAGCCCGGGGCGGGAGGTCCTACAATGAGCAGTTCTTC; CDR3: CSARARGGRSYNEQFF
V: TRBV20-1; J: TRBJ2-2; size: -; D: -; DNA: TGCAGTGCTAGAGATTTCCGGCCTTCCTCCGGGGAGCTGTTTTTT; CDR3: CSARDFRPSSGELFF
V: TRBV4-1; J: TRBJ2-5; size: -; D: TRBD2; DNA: TGCGCCAGCAGCCAGGTTCCCGGACTAGCGGGTGAGACCCAGTACTTC; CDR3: CASSQVPGLAGETQYF